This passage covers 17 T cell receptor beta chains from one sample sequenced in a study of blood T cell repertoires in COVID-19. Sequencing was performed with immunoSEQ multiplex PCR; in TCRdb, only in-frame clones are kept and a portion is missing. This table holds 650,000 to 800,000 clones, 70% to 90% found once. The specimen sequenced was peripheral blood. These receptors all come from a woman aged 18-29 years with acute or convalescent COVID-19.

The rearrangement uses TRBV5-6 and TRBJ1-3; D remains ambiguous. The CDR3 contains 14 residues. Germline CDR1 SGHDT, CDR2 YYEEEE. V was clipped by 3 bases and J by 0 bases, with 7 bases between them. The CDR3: CASSSYYSGNTIYF. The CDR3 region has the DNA TGTGCCAGCAGCTCCTATTACTCTGGAAACACCATATATTTT.

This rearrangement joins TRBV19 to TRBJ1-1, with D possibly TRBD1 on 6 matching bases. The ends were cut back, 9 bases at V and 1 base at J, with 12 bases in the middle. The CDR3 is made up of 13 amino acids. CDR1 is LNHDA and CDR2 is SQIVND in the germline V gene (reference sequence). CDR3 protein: CASGGPTNTEAFF. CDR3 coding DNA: TGTGCCAGCGGGGGGCCAACGAACACTGAAGCTTTCTTT.

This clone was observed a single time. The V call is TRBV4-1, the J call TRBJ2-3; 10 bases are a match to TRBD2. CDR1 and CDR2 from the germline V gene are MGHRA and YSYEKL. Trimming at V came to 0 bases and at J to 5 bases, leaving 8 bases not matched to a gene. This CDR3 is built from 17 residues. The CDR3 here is CASSQDQAGGLEDTQYF. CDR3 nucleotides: TGCGCCAGCAGCCAAGATCAAGCGGGGGGGCTGGAAGATACGCAGTATTTT.

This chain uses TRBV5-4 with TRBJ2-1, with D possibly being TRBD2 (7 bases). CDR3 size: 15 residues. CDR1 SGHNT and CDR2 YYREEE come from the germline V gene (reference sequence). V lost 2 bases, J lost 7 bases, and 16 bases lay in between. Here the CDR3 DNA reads TGTGCCAGCAGCTTTGTGGGGGGGGCCGGAAATGAGCAGTTCTTC. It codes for CASSFVGGAGNEQFF.

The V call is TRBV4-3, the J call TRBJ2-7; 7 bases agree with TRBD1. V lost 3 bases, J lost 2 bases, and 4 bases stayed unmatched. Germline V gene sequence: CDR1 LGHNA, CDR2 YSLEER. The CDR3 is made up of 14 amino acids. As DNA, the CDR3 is TGCGCCAGCAGCCAGGGGACAGCCCCCTACGAGCAGTACTTC. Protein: CASSQGTAPYEQYF.

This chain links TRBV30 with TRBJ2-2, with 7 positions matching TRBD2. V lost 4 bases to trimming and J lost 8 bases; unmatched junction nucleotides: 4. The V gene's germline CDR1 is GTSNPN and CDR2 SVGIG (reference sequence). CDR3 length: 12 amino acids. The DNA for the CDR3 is TGTGCCTGGATCGGGGGAGGGGGGGAGCTGTTTTTT. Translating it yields CAWIGGGGELFF. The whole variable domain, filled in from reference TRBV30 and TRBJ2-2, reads SQTIHQWPATLVQPVGSPLSLECTVEGTSNPNLYWYRQAAGRGLQLLFYSVGIGQISSEVPQNLSASRPQDRQFILSSKKLLLSDSGFYLCAWIGGGGELFFGEGSRLTVL.

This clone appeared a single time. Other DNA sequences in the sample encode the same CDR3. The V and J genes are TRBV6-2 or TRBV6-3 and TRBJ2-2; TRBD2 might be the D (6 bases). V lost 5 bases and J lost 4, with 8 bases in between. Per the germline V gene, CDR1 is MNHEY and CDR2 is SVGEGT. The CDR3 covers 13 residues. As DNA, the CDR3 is TGTGCCAGCAGTGGGGGAGGCACCGGGGAGCTGTTTTTT. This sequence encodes CASSGGGTGELFF.

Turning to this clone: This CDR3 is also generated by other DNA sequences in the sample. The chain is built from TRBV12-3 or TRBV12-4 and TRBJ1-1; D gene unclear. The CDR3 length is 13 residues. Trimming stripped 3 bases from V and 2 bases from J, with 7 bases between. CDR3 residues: CASSLGSNTEAFF. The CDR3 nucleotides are TGTGCCAGCAGTTTGGGCAGTAACACTGAAGCTTTCTTT.

The CDR3 spells CASSPAGGFADTQYF. CDR3 coding DNA: TGTGCCAGCAGCCCCGCGGGGGGATTCGCAGATACGCAGTATTTT. This chain uses TRBV7-7 with TRBJ2-3; 8 bases agree with TRBD2. With 5 bases clipped from V and 4 bases from J, the junction kept 8 bases outside the gene matches. Germline V CDR1 and CDR2: SSHAT, FNYEAQ (reference sequence). The CDR3 runs 15 residues.

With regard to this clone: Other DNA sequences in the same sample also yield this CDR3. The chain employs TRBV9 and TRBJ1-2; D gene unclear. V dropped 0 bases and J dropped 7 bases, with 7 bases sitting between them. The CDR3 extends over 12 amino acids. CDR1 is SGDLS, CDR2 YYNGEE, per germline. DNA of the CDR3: TGTGCCAGCAGCGTAGTATCCGGTGGCTACACCTTC. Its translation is CASSVVSGGYTF.

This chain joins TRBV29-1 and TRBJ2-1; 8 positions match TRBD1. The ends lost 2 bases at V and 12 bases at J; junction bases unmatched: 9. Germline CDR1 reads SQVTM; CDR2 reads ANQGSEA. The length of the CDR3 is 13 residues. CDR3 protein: CSVEFDRGRRQFF. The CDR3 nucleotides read TGCAGCGTTGAATTTGACAGGGGTAGGAGGCAGTTCTTC.

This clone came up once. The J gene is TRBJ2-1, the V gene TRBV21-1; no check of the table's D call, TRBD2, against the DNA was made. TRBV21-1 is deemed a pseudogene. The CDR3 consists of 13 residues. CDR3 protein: CASQRGGWNEQFF. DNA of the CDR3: TGTGCCAGCCAGCGGGGGGGATGGAATGAGCAGTTCTTC.

The CDR3 DNA reads TGTGCCGCAGGGGGAGGCCTTTATCGGCCCCAGCATTTT. It specifies CAAGGGLYRPQHF. The chain recombines TRBV6-5 with TRBJ1-5; 7 bases line up with TRBD1. There are 13 residues in the CDR3. Trimming took 11 bases from V and 9 from J; bases not matched to a gene: 13. CDR1 is MNHEY and CDR2 is SVGAGI in the germline V gene.

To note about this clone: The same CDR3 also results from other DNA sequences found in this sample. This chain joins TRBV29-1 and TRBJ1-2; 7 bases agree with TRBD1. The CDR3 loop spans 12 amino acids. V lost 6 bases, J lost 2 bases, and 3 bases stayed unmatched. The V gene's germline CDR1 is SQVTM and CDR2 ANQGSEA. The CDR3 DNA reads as TGCAGCGTCCCAGGGGGAAACTATGGCTACACCTTC. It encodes CSVPGGNYGYTF.

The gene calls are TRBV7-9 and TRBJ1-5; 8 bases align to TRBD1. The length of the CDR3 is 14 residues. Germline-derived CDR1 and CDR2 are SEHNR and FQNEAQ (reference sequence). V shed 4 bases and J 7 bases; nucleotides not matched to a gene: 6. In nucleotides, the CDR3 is TGTGCCAGCAGCTACGGACAGGGCGGGCAGCCCCAGCATTTT. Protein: CASSYGQGGQPQHF.

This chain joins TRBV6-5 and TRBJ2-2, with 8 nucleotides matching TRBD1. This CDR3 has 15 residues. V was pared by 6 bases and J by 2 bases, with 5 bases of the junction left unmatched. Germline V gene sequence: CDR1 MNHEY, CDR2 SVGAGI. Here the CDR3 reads CASRETGANTGELFF. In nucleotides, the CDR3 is TGTGCCAGCAGAGAGACAGGGGCAAACACCGGGGAGCTGTTTTTT.

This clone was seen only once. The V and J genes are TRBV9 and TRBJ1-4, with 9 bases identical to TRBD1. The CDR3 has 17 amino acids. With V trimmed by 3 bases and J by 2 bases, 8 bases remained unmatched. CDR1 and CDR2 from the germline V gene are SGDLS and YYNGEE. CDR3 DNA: TGTGCCAGCAGCGCGGGGGGACAGGGCAGGACTAATGAAAAACTGTTTTTT. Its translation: CASSAGGQGRTNEKLFF.